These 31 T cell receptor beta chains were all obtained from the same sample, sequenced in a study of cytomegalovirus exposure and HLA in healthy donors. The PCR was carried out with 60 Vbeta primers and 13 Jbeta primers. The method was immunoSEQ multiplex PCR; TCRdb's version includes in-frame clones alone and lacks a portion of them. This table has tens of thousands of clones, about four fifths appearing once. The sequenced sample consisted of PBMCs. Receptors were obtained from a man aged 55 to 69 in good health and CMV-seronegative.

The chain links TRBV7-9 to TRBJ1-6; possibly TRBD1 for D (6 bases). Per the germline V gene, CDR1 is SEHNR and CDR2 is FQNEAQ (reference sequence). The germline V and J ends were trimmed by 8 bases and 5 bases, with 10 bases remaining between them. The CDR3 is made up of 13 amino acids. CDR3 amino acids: CASRRQDNSPLHF. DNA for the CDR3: TGTGCCAGCCGTCGACAGGATAATTCACCCCTCCACTTT.

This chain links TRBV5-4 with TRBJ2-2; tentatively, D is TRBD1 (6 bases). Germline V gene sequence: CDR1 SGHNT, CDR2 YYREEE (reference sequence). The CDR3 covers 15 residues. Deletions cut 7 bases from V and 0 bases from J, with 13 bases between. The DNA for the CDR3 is TGTGCCAGCCCCCCCCCAGGGGCGAACACCGGGGAGCTGTTTTTT. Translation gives CASPPPGANTGELFF.

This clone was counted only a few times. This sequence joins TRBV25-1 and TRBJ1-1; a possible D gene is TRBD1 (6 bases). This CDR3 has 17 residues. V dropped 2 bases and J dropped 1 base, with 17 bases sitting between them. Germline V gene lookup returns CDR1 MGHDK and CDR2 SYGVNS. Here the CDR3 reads CASSEEETGRGNTEAFF. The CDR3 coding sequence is TGTGCCAGCAGTGAAGAGGAGACAGGAAGAGGGAACACTGAAGCTTTCTTT.

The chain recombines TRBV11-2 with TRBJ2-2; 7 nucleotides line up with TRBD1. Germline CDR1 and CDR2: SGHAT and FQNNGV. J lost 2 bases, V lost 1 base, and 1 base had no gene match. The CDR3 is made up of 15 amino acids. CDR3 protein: CASSLGQGNTGELFF. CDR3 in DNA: TGTGCCAGCAGCTTAGGACAGGGAAACACCGGGGAGCTGTTTTTT.

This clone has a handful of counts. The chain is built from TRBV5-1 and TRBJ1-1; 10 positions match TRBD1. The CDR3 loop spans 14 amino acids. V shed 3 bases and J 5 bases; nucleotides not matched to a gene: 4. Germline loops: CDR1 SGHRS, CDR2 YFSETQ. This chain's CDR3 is CASSSGTGVTEAFF. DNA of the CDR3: TGCGCCAGCAGCTCGGGGACAGGGGTGACTGAAGCTTTCTTT.

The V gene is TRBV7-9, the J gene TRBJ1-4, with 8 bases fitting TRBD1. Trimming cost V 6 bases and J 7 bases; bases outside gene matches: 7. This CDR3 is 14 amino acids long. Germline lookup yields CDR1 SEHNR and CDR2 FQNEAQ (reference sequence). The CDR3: CASSFDRGSEKLFF. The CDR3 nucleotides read TGTGCCAGCAGTTTTGACAGGGGTAGTGAAAAACTGTTTTTT.

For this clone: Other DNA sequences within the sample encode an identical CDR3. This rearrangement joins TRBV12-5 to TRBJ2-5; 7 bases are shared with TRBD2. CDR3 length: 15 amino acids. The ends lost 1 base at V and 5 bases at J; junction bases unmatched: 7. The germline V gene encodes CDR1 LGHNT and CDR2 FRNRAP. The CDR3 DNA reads TGTGCTAGTGGTTTGGGGAGCGGGGAGGGGGAGACCCAGTACTTC. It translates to CASGLGSGEGETQYF.

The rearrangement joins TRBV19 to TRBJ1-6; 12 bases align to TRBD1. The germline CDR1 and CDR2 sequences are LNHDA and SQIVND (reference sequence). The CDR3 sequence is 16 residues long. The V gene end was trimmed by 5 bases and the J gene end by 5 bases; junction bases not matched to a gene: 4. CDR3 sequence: CASSAGQGAHNSPLHF. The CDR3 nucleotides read TGTGCCAGTAGTGCGGGACAGGGGGCCCATAATTCACCCCTCCACTTT.

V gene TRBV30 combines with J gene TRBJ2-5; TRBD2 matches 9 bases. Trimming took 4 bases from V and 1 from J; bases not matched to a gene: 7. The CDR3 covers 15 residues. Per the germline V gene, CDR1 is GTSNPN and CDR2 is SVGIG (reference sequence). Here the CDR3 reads CAWMKRGDIQETQYF. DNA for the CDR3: TGTGCCTGGATGAAGCGGGGGGATATCCAAGAGACCCAGTACTTC.

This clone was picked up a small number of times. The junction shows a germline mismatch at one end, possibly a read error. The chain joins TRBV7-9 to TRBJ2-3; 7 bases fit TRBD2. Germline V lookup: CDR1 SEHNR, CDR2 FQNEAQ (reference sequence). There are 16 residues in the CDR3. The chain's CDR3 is CSSSLLRTRAADTQYF. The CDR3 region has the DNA TGTTCCAGCAGCTTATTGAGGACTAGAGCGGCAGATACGCAGTATTTT.

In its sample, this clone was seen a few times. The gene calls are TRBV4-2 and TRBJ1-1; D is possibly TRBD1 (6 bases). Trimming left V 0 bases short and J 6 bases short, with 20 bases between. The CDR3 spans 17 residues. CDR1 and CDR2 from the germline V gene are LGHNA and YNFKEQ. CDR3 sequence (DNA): TGTGCCAGCAGCCAAGATGTCTGGGGGAGTGGGGGCTCTGAAGCTTTCTTT. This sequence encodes CASSQDVWGSGGSEAFF.

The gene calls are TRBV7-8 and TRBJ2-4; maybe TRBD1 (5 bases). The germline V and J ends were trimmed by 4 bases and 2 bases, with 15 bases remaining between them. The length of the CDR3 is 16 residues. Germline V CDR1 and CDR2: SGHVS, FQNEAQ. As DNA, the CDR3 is TGTGCCAGCAGCTCCGCCTGGGGCCTACCCAAAAACATTCAGTACTTC. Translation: CASSSAWGLPKNIQYF.

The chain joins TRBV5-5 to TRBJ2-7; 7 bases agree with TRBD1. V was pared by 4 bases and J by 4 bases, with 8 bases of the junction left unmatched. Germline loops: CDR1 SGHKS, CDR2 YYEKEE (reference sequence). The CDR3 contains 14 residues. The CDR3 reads CASSIGQDRYEQYF. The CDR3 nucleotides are TGTGCCAGCAGCATCGGACAGGACAGGTACGAGCAGTACTTC.

The CDR3: CASSDMPGLTDTQYF. In DNA, the CDR3 is TGTGCCAGCAGTGATATGCCAGGGCTTACAGATACGCAGTATTTT. J is TRBJ2-3 and V is TRBV6-1; maybe TRBD1 (5 bases). The germline gives CDR1 MNHNS, CDR2 SASEGT. This CDR3 contains 15 residues. The germline V and J ends were trimmed by 3 bases and 3 bases, with 13 bases remaining between them.

CDR3 loop: CASSKSKARQGRGEQYF. The CDR3 nucleotides read TGTGCCAGCAGCAAAAGCAAAGCGAGACAGGGTAGAGGCGAGCAGTACTTC. J is TRBJ2-7 and V is TRBV21-1; the table's D call TRBD1 went unverified against the DNA. TRBV21-1 is shown as a pseudogene. The CDR3 contains 17 residues.

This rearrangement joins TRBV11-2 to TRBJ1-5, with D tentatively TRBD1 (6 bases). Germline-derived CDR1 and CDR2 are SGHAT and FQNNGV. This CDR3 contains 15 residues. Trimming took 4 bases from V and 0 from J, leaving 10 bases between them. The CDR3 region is CASSSGTLSNQPQHF. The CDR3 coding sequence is TGTGCCAGCAGCTCCGGGACACTTAGCAATCAGCCCCAGCATTTT.

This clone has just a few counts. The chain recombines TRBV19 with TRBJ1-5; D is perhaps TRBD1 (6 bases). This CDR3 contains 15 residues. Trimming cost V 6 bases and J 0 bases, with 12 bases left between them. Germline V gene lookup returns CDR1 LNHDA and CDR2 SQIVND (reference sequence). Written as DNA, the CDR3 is TGTGCCAGTAGGGAGAGGGGGAATAGCAATCAGCCCCAGCATTTT. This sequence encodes CASRERGNSNQPQHF.

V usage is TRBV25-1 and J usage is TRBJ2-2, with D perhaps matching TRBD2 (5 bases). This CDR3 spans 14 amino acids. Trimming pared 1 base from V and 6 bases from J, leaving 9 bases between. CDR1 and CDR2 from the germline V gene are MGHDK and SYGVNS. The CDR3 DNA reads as TGTGCCAGCAGTGAATTTCGGGGTGCCGGGGAGCTGTTTTTT. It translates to CASSEFRGAGELFF. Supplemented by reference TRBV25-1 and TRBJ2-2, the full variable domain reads EADIYQTPRYLVIGTGKKITLECSQTMGHDKMYWYQQDPGMELHLIHYSYGVNSTEKGDLSSESTVSRIRTEHFPLTLESARPSHTSQYLCASSEFRGAGELFFGEGSRLTVL.

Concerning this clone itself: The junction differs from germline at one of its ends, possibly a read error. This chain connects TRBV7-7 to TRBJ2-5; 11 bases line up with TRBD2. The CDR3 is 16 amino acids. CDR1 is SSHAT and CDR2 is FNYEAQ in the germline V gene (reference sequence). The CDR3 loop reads CASSLAGGSGQETQYF. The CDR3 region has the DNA TGTGCTAGCAGTCTAGCGGGGGGATCTGGACAAGAGACCCAGTACTTC.

The CDR3 sequence: CASSFRPDRVSYGYTF. CDR3 DNA sequence: TGTGCCAGCAGTTTTCGACCGGACAGGGTGAGCTATGGCTACACCTTC. The chain links TRBV27 to TRBJ1-2; 8 positions agree with TRBD1. V gave up 3 bases and J gave up 4 bases; unmatched junction bases: 10. The CDR3 is 16 residues long. Per the germline V gene, CDR1 is MNHEY and CDR2 is SMNVEV (reference sequence).

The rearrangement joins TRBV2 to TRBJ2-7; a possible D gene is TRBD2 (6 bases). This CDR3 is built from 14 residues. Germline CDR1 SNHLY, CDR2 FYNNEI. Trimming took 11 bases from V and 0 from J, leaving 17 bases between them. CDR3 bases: TGTGCCGTCGACGGGACTTCGAGCTCCTACGAGCAGTACTTC. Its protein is CAVDGTSSSYEQYF.

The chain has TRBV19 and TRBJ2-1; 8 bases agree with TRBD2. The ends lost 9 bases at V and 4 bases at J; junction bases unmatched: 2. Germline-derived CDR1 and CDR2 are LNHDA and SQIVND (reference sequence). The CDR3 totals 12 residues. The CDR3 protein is CASGGGYNEQFF. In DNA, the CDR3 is TGTGCCAGCGGCGGGGGGTACAATGAGCAGTTCTTC.

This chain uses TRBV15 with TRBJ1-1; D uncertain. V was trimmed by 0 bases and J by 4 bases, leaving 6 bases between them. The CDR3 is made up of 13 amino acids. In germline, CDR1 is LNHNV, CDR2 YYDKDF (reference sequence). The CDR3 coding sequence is TGTGCCACCAGCAGAGATGGGCCCACTGAAGCTTTCTTT. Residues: CATSRDGPTEAFF.

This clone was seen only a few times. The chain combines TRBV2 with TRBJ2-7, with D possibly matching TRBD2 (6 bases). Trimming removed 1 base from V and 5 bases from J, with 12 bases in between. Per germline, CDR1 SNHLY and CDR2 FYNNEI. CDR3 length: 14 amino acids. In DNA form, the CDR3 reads TGTGCCAGCAGTGAAGGAGGAGGGGAGAACGAGCAGTACTTC. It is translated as CASSEGGGENEQYF.

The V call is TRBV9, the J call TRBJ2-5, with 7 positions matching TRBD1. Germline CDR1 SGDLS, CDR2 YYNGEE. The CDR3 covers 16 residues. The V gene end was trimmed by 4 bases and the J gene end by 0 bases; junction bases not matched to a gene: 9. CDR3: CASSSGTALYQETQYF. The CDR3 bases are TGTGCCAGCAGCTCCGGGACAGCCCTGTACCAAGAGACCCAGTACTTC.

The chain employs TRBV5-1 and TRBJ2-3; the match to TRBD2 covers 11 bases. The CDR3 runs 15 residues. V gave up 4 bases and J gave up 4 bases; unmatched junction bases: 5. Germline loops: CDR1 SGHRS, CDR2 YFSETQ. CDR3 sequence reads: CASSHSGGGADTQYF. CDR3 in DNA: TGCGCCAGCAGCCATAGCGGGGGGGGAGCAGATACGCAGTATTTT.

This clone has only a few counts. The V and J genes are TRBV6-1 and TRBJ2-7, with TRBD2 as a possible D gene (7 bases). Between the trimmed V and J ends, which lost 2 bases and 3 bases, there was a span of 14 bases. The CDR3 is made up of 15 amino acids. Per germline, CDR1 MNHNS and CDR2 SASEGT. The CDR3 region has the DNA TGTGCCAGCAGTGAACTTCCGGGGGGCGACTACGAGCAGTACTTC. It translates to CASSELPGGDYEQYF.

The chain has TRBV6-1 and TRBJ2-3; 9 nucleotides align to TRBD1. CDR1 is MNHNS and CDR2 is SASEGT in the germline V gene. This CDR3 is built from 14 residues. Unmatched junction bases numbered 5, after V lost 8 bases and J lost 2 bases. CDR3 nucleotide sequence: TGTGCCAGCGTACGGGACAGGGACACAGATACGCAGTATTTT. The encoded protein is CASVRDRDTDTQYF.

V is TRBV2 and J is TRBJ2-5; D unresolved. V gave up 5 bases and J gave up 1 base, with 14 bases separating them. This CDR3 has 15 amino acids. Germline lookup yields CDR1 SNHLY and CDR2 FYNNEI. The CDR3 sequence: CASSSQGGTQETQYF. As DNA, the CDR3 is TGTGCCAGCAGTTCTCAAGGCGGCACCCAAGAGACCCAGTACTTC.

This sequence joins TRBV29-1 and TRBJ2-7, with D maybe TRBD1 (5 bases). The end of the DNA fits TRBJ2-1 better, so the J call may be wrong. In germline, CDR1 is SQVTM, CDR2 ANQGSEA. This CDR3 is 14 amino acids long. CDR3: CSVGRQGFYNEQFF. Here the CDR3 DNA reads TGCAGCGTTGGTCGGCAGGGATTCTACAATGAGCAGTTCTTC.

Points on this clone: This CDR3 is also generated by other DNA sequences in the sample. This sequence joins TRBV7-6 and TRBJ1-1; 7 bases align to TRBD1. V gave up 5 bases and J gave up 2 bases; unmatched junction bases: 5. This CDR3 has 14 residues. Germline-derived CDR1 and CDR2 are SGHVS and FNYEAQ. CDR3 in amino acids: CASSPTGLNTEAFF. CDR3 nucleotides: TGTGCCAGCAGCCCGACAGGGCTTAACACTGAAGCTTTCTTT.